The clone carrying this T cell receptor (beta chain) was counted many times. These data originate in a study of T cells in Graves' hyperthyroidism and ophthalmopathy. The germline V gene encodes CDR1 DFQATT and CDR2 SNEGSKA (reference sequence). The CDR3 extends over 13 amino acids. Trimming at V came to 5 bases and at J to 4 bases, leaving 8 bases not matched to a gene. Amplified TCR beta CDR3 regions came from RNA transcripts. Primed by the HTBI set, a first-round RT-PCR was run on the TCR CDR3. TCRdb independently ran MiXCR on the multiplex PCR reads; one entry per CDR3 protein. Among 300,000 to 450,000 distinct CDR3 sequences, roughly 14% were seen once, and the ten largest hold approximately 10%.

This sequence joins TRBV20-1 and TRBJ2-7; 7 bases agree with TRBD2. The receptor was isolated from a woman aged 60-70 years with Graves' hyperthyroidism. Sequences were obtained from blood. CDR3 sequence: CSAAGTIGYEQYF. For the CDR3, the DNA is TGCAGTGCTGCTGGGACTATTGGGTACGAGCAGTACTTC.